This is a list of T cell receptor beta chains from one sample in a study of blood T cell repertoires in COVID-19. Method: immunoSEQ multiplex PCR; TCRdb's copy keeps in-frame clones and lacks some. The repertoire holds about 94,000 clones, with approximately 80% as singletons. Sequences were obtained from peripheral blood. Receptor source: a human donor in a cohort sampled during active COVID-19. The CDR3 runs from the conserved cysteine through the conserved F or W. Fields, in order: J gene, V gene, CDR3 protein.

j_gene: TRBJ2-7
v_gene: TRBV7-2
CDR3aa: CASSLVSSSSGSGSYEQYF

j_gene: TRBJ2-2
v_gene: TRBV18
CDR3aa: CASSPRASGSRSGELFF

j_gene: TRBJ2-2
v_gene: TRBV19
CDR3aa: CASSSTGRVAGELFF

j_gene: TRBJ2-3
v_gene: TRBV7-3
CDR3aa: CASTPQGLDTDTQYF

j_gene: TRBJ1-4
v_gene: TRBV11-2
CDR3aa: CASSLDGRGTGGEKLFF

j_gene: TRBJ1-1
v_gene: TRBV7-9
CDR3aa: CASSTTGDPEAFF

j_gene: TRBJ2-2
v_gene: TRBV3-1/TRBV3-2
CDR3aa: CASSQDPFGELFF

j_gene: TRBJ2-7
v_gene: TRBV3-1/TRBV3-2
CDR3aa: CASSSGLGGRRYEQYF

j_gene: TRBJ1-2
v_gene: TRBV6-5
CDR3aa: CASSQGYGYTF

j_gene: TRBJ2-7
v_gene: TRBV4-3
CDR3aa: CASSQGQGTEQYF

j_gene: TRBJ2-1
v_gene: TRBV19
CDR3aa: CASSPRLAVPYNEQFF

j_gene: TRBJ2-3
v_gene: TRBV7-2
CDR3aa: CASSWGWTTLGSTDTQYF

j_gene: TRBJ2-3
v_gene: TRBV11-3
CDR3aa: CASSLGLAGSDTQYF

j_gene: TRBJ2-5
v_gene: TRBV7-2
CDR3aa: CASSLEGTSGSVGETQYF

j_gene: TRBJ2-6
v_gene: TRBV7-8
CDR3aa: CASSPLAGVPGANVLTF

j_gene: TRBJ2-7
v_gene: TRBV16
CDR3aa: CASSQSKGQGAYEQYF

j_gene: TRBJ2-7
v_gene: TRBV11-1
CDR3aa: CASSPPALAAEGEQYF

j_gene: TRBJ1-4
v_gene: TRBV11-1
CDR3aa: CASSFGQDEKLFF